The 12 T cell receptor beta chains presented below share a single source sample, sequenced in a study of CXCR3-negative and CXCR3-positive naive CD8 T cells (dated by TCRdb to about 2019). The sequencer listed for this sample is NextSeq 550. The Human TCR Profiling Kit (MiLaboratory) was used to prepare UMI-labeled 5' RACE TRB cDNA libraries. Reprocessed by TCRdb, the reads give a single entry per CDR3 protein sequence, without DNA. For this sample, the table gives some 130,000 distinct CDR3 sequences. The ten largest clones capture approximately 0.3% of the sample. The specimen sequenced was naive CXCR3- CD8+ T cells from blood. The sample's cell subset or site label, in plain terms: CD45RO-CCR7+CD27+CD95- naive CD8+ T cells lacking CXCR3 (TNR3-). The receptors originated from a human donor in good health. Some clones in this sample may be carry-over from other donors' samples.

The CDR3 here is CASSPSGATYEQYF. J is TRBJ2-7 and V is TRBV2; there is no DNA to check the TCRdb D call of TRBD2. Germline loops: CDR1 SNHLY, CDR2 FYNNEI. There are 14 residues in the CDR3.

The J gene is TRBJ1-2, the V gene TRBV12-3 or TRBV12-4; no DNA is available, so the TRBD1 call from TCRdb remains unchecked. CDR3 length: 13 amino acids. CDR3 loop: CASKPGGIYGYTF.

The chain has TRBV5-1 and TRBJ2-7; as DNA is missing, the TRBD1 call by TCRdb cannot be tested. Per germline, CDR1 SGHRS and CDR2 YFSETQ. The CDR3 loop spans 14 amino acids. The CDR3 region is CASSMTVYRDEQYF.

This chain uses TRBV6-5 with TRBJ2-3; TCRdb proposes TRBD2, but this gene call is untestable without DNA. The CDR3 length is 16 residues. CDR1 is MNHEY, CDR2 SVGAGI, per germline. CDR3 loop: CASSAPGLAGPDTQYF.

The CDR3: CASSLHDPGTGGNMEATGELFF. V and J are TRBV27 and TRBJ2-2; the D gene TCRdb calls, TRBD1, cannot be checked with no DNA. CDR1 and CDR2 from the germline V gene are MNHEY and SMNVEV (reference sequence). The CDR3 loop spans 22 amino acids.

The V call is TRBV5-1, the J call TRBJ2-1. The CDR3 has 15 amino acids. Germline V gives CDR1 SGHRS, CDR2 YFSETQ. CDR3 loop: CASSLEGLHYNEQFF.

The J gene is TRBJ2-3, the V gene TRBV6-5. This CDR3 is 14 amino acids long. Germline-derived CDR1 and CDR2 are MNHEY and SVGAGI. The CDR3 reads CASSYSGSTDTQYF.

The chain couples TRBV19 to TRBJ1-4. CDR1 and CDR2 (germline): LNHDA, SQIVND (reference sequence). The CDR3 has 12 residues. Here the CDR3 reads CASGLSRVELFF. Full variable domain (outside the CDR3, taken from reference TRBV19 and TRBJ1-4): DGGITQSPKYLFRKEGQNVTLSCEQNLNHDAMYWYRQDPGQGLRLIYYSQIVNDFQKGDIAEGYSVSREKKESFPLTVTSAQKNPTAFYLCASGLSRVELFFGSGTQLSVL.

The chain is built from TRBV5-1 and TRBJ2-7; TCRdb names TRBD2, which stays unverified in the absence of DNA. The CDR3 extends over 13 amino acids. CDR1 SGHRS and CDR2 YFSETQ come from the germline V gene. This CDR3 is CAGSREGDYEQYF. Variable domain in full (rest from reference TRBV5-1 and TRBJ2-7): KAGVTQTPRYLIKTRGQQVTLSCSPISGHRSVSWYQQTPGQGLQFLFEYFSETQRNKGNFPGRFSGRQFSNSRSEMNVSTLELGDSALYLCAGSREGDYEQYFGPGTRLTVT.

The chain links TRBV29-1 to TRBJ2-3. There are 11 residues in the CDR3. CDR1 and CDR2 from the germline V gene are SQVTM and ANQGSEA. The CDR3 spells CSQKGTDTQYF.

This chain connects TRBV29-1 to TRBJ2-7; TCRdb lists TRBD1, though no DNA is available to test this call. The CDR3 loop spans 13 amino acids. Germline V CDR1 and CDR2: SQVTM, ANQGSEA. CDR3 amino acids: CSVGTGEVDEQYF.

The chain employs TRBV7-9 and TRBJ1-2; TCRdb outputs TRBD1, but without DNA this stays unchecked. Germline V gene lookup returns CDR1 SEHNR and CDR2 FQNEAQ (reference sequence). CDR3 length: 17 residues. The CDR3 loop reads CASSVGTGEWIDYGYTF.